The 29 T cell receptor beta chains below all came from one sample that was sequenced in a study of T cell repertoires in cytomegalovirus infection. Each CDR3 protein is one row after TCRdb ran MiXCR on the reads. The repertoire holds 600,000 to 800,000 distinct CDR3 sequences, with about 24% as singletons. Source material: CD8+ T cells from PBMCs. These receptors all come from a human donor in good health (CMV status not recorded). Some clones in this sample may be carry-over from other donors' samples.

A few counts support this clonotype. The chain carries TRBV20-1 and TRBJ2-5; 8 bases line up with TRBD1. This CDR3 spans 14 amino acids. Per the germline V gene, CDR1 is DFQATT and CDR2 is SNEGSKA (reference sequence). Trimming at V came to 6 bases and at J to 5 bases, leaving 11 bases not matched to a gene. The CDR3 spells CSAGGQGARETQYF. The CDR3 DNA is TGCAGTGCCGGAGGGCAGGGGGCGAGGGAGACCCAGTACTTC.

The chain employs TRBV5-6 and TRBJ1-2; D gene unclear. The germline gives CDR1 SGHDT, CDR2 YYEEEE. CDR3 size: 16 residues. V was trimmed by 2 bases and J by 0 bases, leaving 14 bases between them. This chain's CDR3 is CASSFHQAPPNYGYTF. CDR3 nucleotide sequence: TGTGCCAGCAGCTTCCACCAGGCACCTCCTAACTATGGCTACACCTTC.

This clonotype was counted a few times. This chain links TRBV29-1 with TRBJ2-3, with D maybe TRBD1 (6 bases). The CDR3 length is 13 residues. Germline V CDR1 and CDR2: SQVTM, ANQGSEA. Trimming took 4 bases from V and 4 from J, leaving 12 bases between them. Here the CDR3 reads CSVVGGGSDTQYF. The CDR3 nucleotides are TGCAGCGTTGTAGGGGGTGGTTCAGATACGCAGTATTTT.

This clonotype occurred once. The rearrangement uses TRBV28 and TRBJ1-1, with D possibly being TRBD1 (6 bases). Germline assignment: CDR1 MDHEN and CDR2 SYDVKM. The CDR3 runs to 18 residues. Trimming left V 4 bases short and J 0 bases short, with 21 bases between. The CDR3 DNA reads TGTGCCAGCAGTTCCTTCCGGGACACGCTGGAAATGAACACTGAAGCTTTCTTT. Translation: CASSSFRDTLEMNTEAFF.

This clonotype appeared a few times. The V and J genes are TRBV29-1 and TRBJ2-1; perhaps TRBD1 as D (6 bases). The germline V and J ends were trimmed by 2 bases and 15 bases, with 23 bases remaining between them. This CDR3 is 14 amino acids long. CDR1 SQVTM and CDR2 ANQGSEA come from the germline V gene. The CDR3 here is CSVEILGQGLESFF. As DNA, the CDR3 is TGCAGCGTTGAAATTTTAGGTCAGGGGCTAGAGTCGTTCTTC.

The chain combines TRBV29-1 with TRBJ2-7, with a possible D match to TRBD1 (6 bases). Germline V gene sequence: CDR1 SQVTM, CDR2 ANQGSEA. CDR3 length: 12 amino acids. The CDR3 region is CSFLAGEYEQYV. The CDR3 nucleotides read TGCAGTTTCCTCGCAGGGGAGTACGAGCAGTACGTC.

The chain carries TRBV6-5 and TRBJ2-1; no definite D call. Germline loops: CDR1 MNHEY, CDR2 SVGAGI. Deletions cut 2 bases from V and 8 bases from J, with 10 bases between. CDR3 length: 13 amino acids. The CDR3 DNA follows: TGTGCCAGCAGTTACGGATTGGTGGATGAGCAGTTCTTC. Translated: CASSYGLVDEQFF.

This clonotype occurred a few times. The rearrangement uses TRBV5-6 and TRBJ1-2; 7 bases agree with TRBD1. Germline CDR1 and CDR2: SGHDT and YYEEEE. V dropped 2 bases and J dropped 5; count of bases not matched to a gene: 6. The CDR3 runs to 14 residues. The CDR3 nucleotides are TGTGCCAGCAGCTTAAGGGACAGCTATTATGGCTACACCTTC. Its protein is CASSLRDSYYGYTF.

The chain links TRBV6-2 or TRBV6-3 to TRBJ2-5; no clear D gene. V lost 2 bases and J 5 bases, leaving 12 bases between the germline ends. The CDR3 consists of 14 residues. Looked up from germline, CDR1 is MNHEY and CDR2 is SVGEGT. CDR3 DNA sequence: TGTGCCAGCAGTTACGCCCTGGGGTGGGAGACCCAGTACTTC. It encodes CASSYALGWETQYF.

This chain's CDR3 is CASSLQRGGRETQYF. In DNA form, the CDR3 reads TGTGCCAGCAGCCTCCAGCGGGGGGGAAGGGAGACCCAGTACTTC. This chain links TRBV4-2 with TRBJ2-5, with TRBD2 identical over 10 bases. The CDR3 covers 15 residues. V gave up 4 bases and J gave up 5 bases; unmatched junction bases: 7. Germline CDR1 LGHNA, CDR2 YNFKEQ.

There are a few counts of this clonotype. The rearrangement joins TRBV28 to TRBJ2-5, with unresolved D. The CDR3 extends over 16 amino acids. Trimming shortened V by 3 bases and J by 5 bases, and 19 bases separated the two germline ends. Germline V gene sequence: CDR1 MDHEN, CDR2 SYDVKM. CDR3 loop: CASSFRLVAPGETQYF. CDR3 DNA: TGTGCCAGCAGTTTTAGACTCGTGGCTCCCGGGGAGACCCAGTACTTC.

This clonotype was found many times. The chain links TRBV11-3 to TRBJ1-6; D is unclear. CDR1 and CDR2 from the germline V gene are SGHNT and YENEEA. The CDR3 is made up of 13 amino acids. V lost 4 bases and J 9 bases, leaving 10 bases between the germline ends. The chain's CDR3 is CASSSGLLSPLHF. In nucleotides, the CDR3 is TGTGCCAGCAGCTCAGGACTTCTTTCACCCCTCCACTTT. The entire variable domain, with the rest obtained from reference TRBV11-3 and TRBJ1-6, is as follows: EAGVVQSPRYKIIEKKQPVAFWCNPISGHNTLYWYLQNLGQGPELLIRYENEEAVDDSQLPKDRFSAERLKGVDSTLKIQPAELGDSAVYLCASSSGLLSPLHFGNGTRLTVT.

The chain employs TRBV27 and TRBJ2-1, with D perhaps TRBD1 (6 bases). Trimming removed 5 bases from V and 7 bases from J, with 15 bases in between. CDR1 MNHEY and CDR2 SMNVEV come from the germline V gene (reference sequence). The length of the CDR3 is 14 residues. CDR3 amino acids: CASSPLGALNEQFF. The CDR3 DNA reads TGTGCCAGCAGTCCCTTGGGGGCCTTGAATGAGCAGTTCTTC.

This clonotype has more than one count but fewer than ten. This chain uses TRBV29-1 with TRBJ1-2, with 7 bases lining up with TRBD1. V trimming: 3 bases; J trimming: 8 bases; junction bases outside the gene matches: 18. The germline V gene has CDR1 SQVTM and CDR2 ANQGSEA. This CDR3 is 16 amino acids long. The CDR3 spells CSVETIRQGLFWGYTF. In DNA, the CDR3 is TGCAGCGTTGAGACTATAAGACAGGGACTCTTCTGGGGCTACACCTTC.

This clonotype has at least ten counts. The chain employs TRBV28 and TRBJ2-3, with 12 bases that match TRBD2. From germline, CDR1 is MDHEN and CDR2 SYDVKM. V lost 5 bases and J lost 2; bases outside the gene matches: 17. The CDR3 has 20 amino acids. The CDR3 nucleotides are TGTGCCAGCAGTCCGCCCGGGCTAGCGGGGGGGGGCCGACTCACAGATACGCAGTATTTT. Translated, it gives CASSPPGLAGGGRLTDTQYF.

CDR3 sequence: CASSPEEGATINIQYF. For the CDR3, the DNA is TGTGCCAGCAGTCCAGAGGAGGGGGCCACGATAAACATTCAGTACTTC. This chain joins TRBV7-9 and TRBJ2-4; a possible D gene is TRBD1 (7 bases). Looked up from germline, CDR1 is SEHNR and CDR2 is FQNEAQ (reference sequence). V was trimmed by 6 bases and J by 6 bases, leaving 21 bases between them. CDR3 length: 16 amino acids.

Of note for this clonotype: A much larger clonotype is one base distant, so this may be a read error. The chain is built from TRBV12-3 or TRBV12-4 and TRBJ2-7; unclear D gene. Deletions cut 1 base from V and 5 bases from J, with 15 bases between. This CDR3 region has 15 residues. Written as DNA, the CDR3 is TGTGCCAGCAGTTTAGGAGGCAGCCTTAGGGACGAGCAGTACGTC. It is translated as CASSLGGSLRDEQYV.

Ten or more counts support this clonotype. The V and J genes are TRBV7-9 and TRBJ2-7; 12 bases line up with TRBD1. The germline V gene has CDR1 SEHNR and CDR2 FQNEAQ (reference sequence). Trimming took 5 bases from V and 4 from J; bases not matched to a gene: 6. The CDR3 contains 15 residues. The CDR3 coding sequence is TGTGCCAGCAGCCCGAAGGGACAGGGGGCTTACGAGCAGTACTTC. It codes for CASSPKGQGAYEQYF.

The rearrangement links TRBV23-1 to TRBJ2-7; 7 bases line up with TRBD1. TRBV23-1 is an ORF; its function is uncertain. J gave up 1 base and V 6 bases, and 3 bases lay outside the gene matches. The CDR3 is made up of 13 amino acids. The CDR3 here is CASSGQESYEQYV. The CDR3, as DNA: TGCGCCAGCAGCGGACAGGAATCCTACGAGCAGTACGTC.

In nucleotides, the CDR3 is TGCAGCGCCCAGGGACAGAACACCGGGGAGCTGTTTTTT. As protein: CSAQGQNTGELFF. The chain links TRBV29-1 to TRBJ2-2, with D possibly matching TRBD1 (6 bases). CDR3 length: 13 residues. The ends were cut back, 7 bases at V and 1 base at J, with 10 bases in the middle. From germline, CDR1 is SQVTM and CDR2 ANQGSEA.

This clonotype came up a few times. The genes are TRBV7-9 and TRBJ1-4, with 9 positions matching TRBD1. The CDR3 is 15 amino acids. J lost 8 bases, V lost 5 bases, and 9 bases had no gene match. Germline assignment: CDR1 SEHNR and CDR2 FQNEAQ (reference sequence). The CDR3 region is CASSTRDRVGEKLFF. The CDR3 DNA sequence: TGTGCCAGCAGCACAAGGGACAGGGTCGGGGAAAAACTGTTTTTT.

The gene calls are TRBV2 and TRBJ1-1, with TRBD1 identical over 8 bases. The germline V gene encodes CDR1 SNHLY and CDR2 FYNNEI. V was pared by 10 bases and J by 5 bases, with 6 bases of the junction left unmatched. CDR3 length: 12 residues. The CDR3 loop is CATTGVATEAFF. The CDR3 DNA is TGTGCCACGACAGGGGTTGCAACTGAAGCTTTCTTT.

The V call is TRBV5-6, the J call TRBJ2-1; 13 nucleotides agree with TRBD2. There are 15 residues in the CDR3. Per the germline V gene, CDR1 is SGHDT and CDR2 is YYEEEE. With V trimmed by 2 bases and J by 9 bases, 5 bases remained unmatched. In DNA form, the CDR3 reads TGTGCCAGCAGCTTACTAGCGGGGGGGCCGACTGAGCAGTTCTTC. Translation: CASSLLAGGPTEQFF.

J is TRBJ2-1 and V is TRBV29-1; 11 positions match TRBD2. Germline V gene data show CDR1 as SQVTM and CDR2 as ANQGSEA. V lost 6 bases and J lost 5; bases outside the gene matches: 9. CDR3 length: 15 amino acids. The CDR3 spells CSVALAGGFDNEQFF. The CDR3 DNA is TGCAGCGTCGCCTTAGCGGGGGGGTTCGACAATGAGCAGTTCTTC.

Details on this clonotype: A much larger clone differs from this one at a single base, so this may be a read error. The V call is TRBV4-1, the J call TRBJ1-6, with D uncertain. There are 13 residues in the CDR3. CDR1 is MGHRA, CDR2 YSYEKL, per germline. The CDR3 is CASGQARGSPLHF. In DNA, the CDR3 is TGCGCCAGCGGCCAAGCCAGAGGCTCACCCCTCCACTTT.

This clonotype was picked up a small number of times. The chain couples TRBV5-5 to TRBJ2-1; 9 bases fit TRBD2. There are 15 residues in the CDR3. Germline CDR1 SGHKS, CDR2 YYEKEE (reference sequence). J was trimmed by 8 bases and V by 6 bases; bases with no gene match: 12. The CDR3 DNA is TGTGCCAGCATCCTTCTTAGCGGGGGCAACCATGAGCAGTTCTTC. This codes for CASILLSGGNHEQFF.

This clonotype was seen many times. This sequence joins TRBV7-2 and TRBJ1-6, with 8 nucleotides matching TRBD1. The V gene's germline CDR1 is SGHTA and CDR2 FQGNSA. CDR3 size: 14 residues. J lost 6 bases, V lost 5 bases, and 3 bases had no gene match. The CDR3 sequence: CASSRTGPNSPLHF. In DNA form, the CDR3 reads TGTGCCAGCAGCCGGACAGGGCCTAATTCACCCCTCCACTTT.

CDR3 DNA sequence: TGTGCCAGCATCCATGAGGGGGTCCAAGAGACCCAGTACTTC. This codes for CASIHEGVQETQYF. The chain joins TRBV7-9 to TRBJ2-5; D perhaps matches TRBD1 (6 bases). CDR1 is SEHNR, CDR2 FQNEAQ, per germline (reference sequence). The V and J ends lost 7 bases and 1 base respectively, with 13 bases between them. CDR3 length equals 14 residues.

A few counts support this clonotype. The chain carries TRBV12-3 or TRBV12-4 and TRBJ2-7, with D uncertain. V was cut by 1 base and J by 2 bases, with 9 bases left in between. The CDR3 sequence is 14 residues long. CDR3 sequence: CASSLGGQTYEQYV. The CDR3 DNA reads as TGTGCCAGCAGTTTAGGAGGCCAGACCTACGAGCAGTACGTC.